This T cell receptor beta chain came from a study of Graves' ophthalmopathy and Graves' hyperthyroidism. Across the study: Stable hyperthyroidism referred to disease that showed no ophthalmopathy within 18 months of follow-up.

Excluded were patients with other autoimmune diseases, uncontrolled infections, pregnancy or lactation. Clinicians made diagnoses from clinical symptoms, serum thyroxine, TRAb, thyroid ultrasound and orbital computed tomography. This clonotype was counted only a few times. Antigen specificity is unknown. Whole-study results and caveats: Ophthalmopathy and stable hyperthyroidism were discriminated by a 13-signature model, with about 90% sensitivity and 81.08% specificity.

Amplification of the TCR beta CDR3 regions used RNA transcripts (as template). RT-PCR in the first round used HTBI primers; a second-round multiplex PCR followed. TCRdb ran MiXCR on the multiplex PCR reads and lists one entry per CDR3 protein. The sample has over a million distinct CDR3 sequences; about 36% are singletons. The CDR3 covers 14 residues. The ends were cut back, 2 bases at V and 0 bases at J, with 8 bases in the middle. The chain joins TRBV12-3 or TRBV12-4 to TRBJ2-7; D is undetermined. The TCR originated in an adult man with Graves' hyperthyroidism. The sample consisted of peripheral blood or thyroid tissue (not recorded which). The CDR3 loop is CASSLSADSYEQYF. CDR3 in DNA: TGTGCCAGCAGTTTATCGGCCGACTCCTACGAGCAGTACTTC.